This T cell receptor (beta chain) was observed in a study of molecular identifiers for immune sequencing clone quantification. V shed 5 bases and J 3 bases; nucleotides not matched to a gene: 9. CDR1 is LGHDT, CDR2 YNNKEL, per germline (reference sequence). This CDR3 is built from 15 residues. This clonotype was recorded many times. Listed TCR primers, together with previously described methods, were used for the bulk TCR libraries. Each CDR3 protein is one row after TCRdb ran MiXCR on the PCR reads. This repertoire shows roughly 90,000 distinct CDR3 sequences, 15% to 20% found once; its top ten account for around 0.8%.

This sequence was found in a human donor in good health. Some libraries in this study had Jurkat cell RNA spiked in. Sample: naive CD8+ T cells from blood, with Jurkat cell RNA spiked in. Stated subset: FACS-sorted CD8+CD4-CCR7+CD45RA+ naive T cells. The chain employs TRBV3-1 and TRBJ2-5; 7 positions agree with TRBD2. CDR3 loop: CASSSNSAGEETQYF. Written as DNA, the CDR3 is TGTGCCAGCAGCTCAAACTCGGCGGGAGAAGAGACCCAGTACTTC.